This is a list of T cell receptor beta chains from one sample in a study of T cell clusters in autoimmune cytopenias. From its re-call of the multiplex PCR reads, TCRdb lists each CDR3 protein once, without DNA. Across hundreds of distinct CDR3 sequences, the top ten clones capture roughly 50% of the sample. Sequencing was done on a sample of peripheral blood. The source of these receptors is a human donor with an autoimmune cytopenia or autoimmune hepatitis (not recorded which). Both conserved end residues are part of each CDR3. Clone size is stated in some rows and not others, as once, few, many or a class when expanded.

>TRBV5-1|NA|TRBJ2-1
CASSLGPPGLGHNEQFF
>TRBV20-1|medium-sized|TRBJ1-6
CSARPGQGGSYNSPLHF
>TRBV12-3/TRBV12-4|medium-sized|TRBJ2-5
CASSPQKGGGYQETQYF
>TRBV6-2/TRBV6-3|medium-sized|TRBJ2-1
CAASGSYNEQFF
>TRBV5-5|medium-sized|TRBJ2-7
CASSLTGDYEQYF
>TRBV12-3/TRBV12-4|large|TRBJ2-2
CATQTGTGELFF
>TRBV7-9|NA|TRBJ2-1
CATDAGTTNYNEQFF
>TRBV2|NA|TRBJ2-7
CASSEAGQGTPSSYEQYF
>TRBV20-1|medium-sized|TRBJ2-1
CSALGASGRVRYNEQFF
>TRBV4-2|NA|TRBJ1-2
CASSQDGQGVIYGYTF
>TRBV12-3/TRBV12-4|NA|TRBJ2-2
CASSFFAGTNTGELFF
>TRBV5-4|medium-sized|TRBJ2-5
CASSLEPGSQETQYF
>TRBV13|medium-sized|TRBJ2-2
CASSLGVPNTGELFF
>TRBV29-1|NA|TRBJ2-7
CSVGSGTASSPYEQYF
>TRBV12-3/TRBV12-4|medium-sized|TRBJ2-7
CASSFRDRSAEQYF
>TRBV6-1|medium-sized|TRBJ2-7
CSVGQGAYEQYF
>TRBV15|medium-sized|TRBJ1-5
CATSTQTGGGQPQHF
>TRBV7-9|NA|TRBJ1-1
CASSPGTANTEAFF
>TRBV6-5|medium-sized|TRBJ2-2
CATRTGGYTGELFF
>TRBV19|medium-sized|TRBJ2-7
CASSGPRGVYEQYF